This is a list of T cell receptor beta chains from one sample in a study of T cell changes during pregnancy in multiple sclerosis. Data came from immunoSEQ multiplex PCR; TCRdb stores just in-frame clones and leaves some out. Seen here are some 100,000 clones, 90% to 95% observed once, and the top ten hold around 1.2%. The material sequenced was peripheral blood, taken in the second trimester of pregnancy. Receptors originate from a female donor with multiple sclerosis, enrolled in a pregnancy study. Each CDR3 is given with its conserved first and last residue. D genes are given only for firm matches. The size of a clone is reported for some rows only, either as once, few or many, or as a class for expanded clones.

CDR3 length	D gene	V gene	J gene	clone size	CDR3 protein	CDR3 DNA
14	TRBD1	TRBV28	TRBJ2-5	NA	CASRRDRGRETQYF	TGTGCCAGCAGACGGGACAGGGGAAGAGAGACCCAGTACTTC
14	TRBD2	TRBV9	TRBJ2-1	NA	CASSPSGTNNEQFF	TGTGCCAGCAGCCCTAGCGGGACCAACAATGAGCAGTTCTTC
13	NA	TRBV5-1	TRBJ1-1	NA	CASSLAEDTEAFF	TGCGCCAGCAGCTTGGCGGAGGACACTGAAGCTTTCTTT
12	NA	TRBV7-9	TRBJ1-1	NA	CASSLATSSAFF	TGTGCCAGCAGCTTAGCTACTTCCTCGGCTTTCTTT
16	TRBD2	TRBV13	TRBJ2-2	NA	CASSLGASGHTGELFF	TGTGCCAGCAGCTTAGGGGCTAGCGGGCACACCGGGGAGCTGTTTTTT
17	TRBD2	TRBV2	TRBJ2-5	NA	CASSALGLAGGRQTQYF	TGTGCCAGCAGCGCCCTGGGACTAGCGGGAGGTAGACAGACCCAGTACTTC
12	NA	TRBV9	TRBJ2-3	once	CASSGEADTQYF	TGTGCCAGCTCCGGTGAGGCAGATACGCAGTATTTT
13	NA	TRBV7-2	TRBJ1-1	few	CASSFSGYTEAFF	TGTGCCAGCAGCTTTTCAGGGTACACTGAAGCTTTCTTT
15	TRBD2	TRBV30	TRBJ2-2	NA	CAWSVLGTSVGELFF	TGTGCCTGGAGTGTACTTGGGACTAGCGTCGGGGAGCTGTTTTTT
14	NA	TRBV29-1	TRBJ2-1	NA	CSVQTGKGSNEQFF	TGCAGCGTCCAGACAGGTAAAGGTTCCAATGAGCAGTTCTTC
11	NA	TRBV25-1	TRBJ2-7	NA	CASSRGYEQYF	TGTGCCAGCAGCAGGGGTTACGAGCAGTACTTC
16	TRBD2	TRBV7-6	TRBJ2-5	once	CASSLISSGGAKTQYF	TGTGCCAGCAGCTTAATCTCTAGCGGGGGGGCAAAGACCCAGTACTTC
13	TRBD1	TRBV29-1	TRBJ1-3	NA	CSAGRQGGHAIYF	TGCAGCGCCGGAAGACAGGGTGGACACGCCATATATTTT
15	NA	TRBV5-1	TRBJ2-3	NA	CASGLLGRDTDTQYF	TGCGCCAGCGGACTACTTGGACGGGACACAGATACGCAGTATTTT
13	NA	TRBV9	TRBJ1-2	NA	CASSTPGSYGYTF	TGTGCCAGCAGCACCCCAGGTTCCTATGGCTACACCTTC
13	TRBD1	TRBV30	TRBJ1-2	NA	CAWSSPGTGSYTF	TGTGCCTGGAGTTCACCGGGGACAGGGAGCTACACCTTC
16	TRBD2	TRBV5-4	TRBJ2-7	NA	CASSSPTSGTAYEQYF	TGTGCCAGCAGCTCTCCGACTAGCGGGACCGCTTACGAGCAGTACTTC
15	NA	TRBV10-1	TRBJ2-3	NA	CASSARGSSTDTQYF	TGCGCCAGCAGTGCAAGGGGTTCTAGCACAGATACGCAGTATTTT
14	TRBD2	TRBV5-4	TRBJ2-1	NA	CASSLVGRAEEQFF	TGTGCCAGCAGCTTGGTCGGGAGGGCGGAAGAGCAGTTCTTC
14	NA	TRBV7-3	TRBJ2-1	NA	CASSPQTGYNEQFF	TGTGCCAGCAGCCCCCAAACAGGATACAATGAGCAGTTCTTC
13	TRBD1	TRBV27	TRBJ1-5	once	CASRQGVNQPQHF	TGTGCCAGCAGACAGGGGGTCAATCAGCCCCAGCATTTT
18	TRBD1	TRBV7-8	TRBJ1-2	NA	CASSLARRTGTPNYGYTF	TGTGCCAGCAGCTTAGCGCGCCGGACAGGAACACCTAACTATGGCTACACCTTC
13	NA	TRBV12-5	TRBJ1-1	NA	CASGFSGNTEAFF	TGTGCTAGTGGTTTCTCGGGGAACACTGAAGCTTTCTTT
13	NA	TRBV6-4	TRBJ1-1	NA	CASSEQGNTEAFF	TGTGCCAGCAGTGAACAGGGGAACACTGAAGCTTTCTTT
18	TRBD1	TRBV5-1	TRBJ2-6	NA	CASSLKGTGAPGANVLTF	TGCGCCAGCAGCTTGAAAGGAACAGGGGCTCCTGGGGCCAACGTCCTGACTTTC
17	NA	TRBV7-2	TRBJ2-1	NA	CASSSPGGVSLYNEQFF	TGTGCCAGCAGCTCCCCCGGAGGGGTCAGCCTCTACAATGAGCAGTTCTTC
17	NA	TRBV5-8	TRBJ2-6	NA	CASLTKTANSGANVLTF	TGTGCCAGTCTCACAAAGACAGCGAACTCTGGGGCCAACGTCCTGACTTTC
16	TRBD2	TRBV4-2	TRBJ2-3	NA	CASSPPGLAGTDTQYF	TGTGCCAGCAGCCCTCCGGGACTAGCCGGCACAGATACGCAGTATTTT
13	NA	TRBV9	TRBJ2-3	NA	CASSQAGTDTQYF	TGTGCCAGCAGTCAAGCGGGCACAGATACGCAGTATTTT
13	NA	TRBV30	TRBJ1-6	NA	CAWTGGHNSPLHF	TGTGCCTGGACGGGCGGGCATAATTCACCCCTCCACTTT
15	TRBD1	TRBV5-1	TRBJ2-1	NA	CASSHDRGFYNEQFF	TGCGCCAGCAGCCACGACAGGGGTTTCTACAATGAGCAGTTCTTC
16	NA	TRBV6-1	TRBJ2-7	NA	CASSEAWQGMTYEQYF	TGTGCCAGCAGTGAAGCGTGGCAGGGAATGACCTACGAGCAGTACTTC
14	TRBD1	TRBV27	TRBJ1-4	NA	CASSLWTGGEKLFF	TGTGCCAGCAGTTTATGGACAGGGGGCGAAAAACTGTTTTTT
18	TRBD2	TRBV5-6	TRBJ2-3	NA	CASSVAGREPTSTDTQYF	TGTGCCAGCAGCGTCGCGGGGAGGGAACCGACTAGCACAGATACGCAGTATTTT
16	TRBD1	TRBV5-5	TRBJ2-7	NA	CASSFWGTGSSYEQYF	TGTGCCAGCAGCTTTTGGGGGACAGGGAGCTCCTACGAGCAGTACTTC